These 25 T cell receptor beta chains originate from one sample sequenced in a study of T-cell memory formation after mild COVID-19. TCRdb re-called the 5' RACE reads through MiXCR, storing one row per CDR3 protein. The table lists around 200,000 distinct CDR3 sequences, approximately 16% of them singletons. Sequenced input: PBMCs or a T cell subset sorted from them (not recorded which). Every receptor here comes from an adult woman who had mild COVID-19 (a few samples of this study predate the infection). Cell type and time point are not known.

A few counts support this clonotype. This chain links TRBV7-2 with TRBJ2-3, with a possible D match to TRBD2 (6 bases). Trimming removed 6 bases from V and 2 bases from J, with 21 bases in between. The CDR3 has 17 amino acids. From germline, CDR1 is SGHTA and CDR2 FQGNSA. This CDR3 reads CASRGTRGVRDTDTQYF. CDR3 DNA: TGTGCCAGCAGGGGGACCCGCGGGGTTCGAGACACAGATACGCAGTATTTT.

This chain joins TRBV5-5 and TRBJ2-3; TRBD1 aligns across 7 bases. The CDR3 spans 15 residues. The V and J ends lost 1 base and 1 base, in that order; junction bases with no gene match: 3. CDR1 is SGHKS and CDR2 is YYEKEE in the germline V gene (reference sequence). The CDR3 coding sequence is TGTGCCAGCAGCTTGAGGGGGCAGCGCACAGATACGCAGTATTTT. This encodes CASSLRGQRTDTQYF. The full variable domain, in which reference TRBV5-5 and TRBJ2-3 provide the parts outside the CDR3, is DAGVTQSPTHLIKTRGQQVTLRCSPISGHKSVSWYQQVLGQGPQFIFQYYEKEERGRGNFPDRFSARQFPNYSSELNVNALLLGDSALYLCASSLRGQRTDTQYFGPGTRLTVL.

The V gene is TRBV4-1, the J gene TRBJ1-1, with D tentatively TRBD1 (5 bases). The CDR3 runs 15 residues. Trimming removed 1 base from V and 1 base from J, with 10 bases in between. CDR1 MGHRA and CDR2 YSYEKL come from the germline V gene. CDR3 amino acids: CASSQALDTNTEAFF. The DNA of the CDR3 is TGCGCCAGCAGCCAAGCCCTGGACACGAACACTGAAGCTTTCTTT.

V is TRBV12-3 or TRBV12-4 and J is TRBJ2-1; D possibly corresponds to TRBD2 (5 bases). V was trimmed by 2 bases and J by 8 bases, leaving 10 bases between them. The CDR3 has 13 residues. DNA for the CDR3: TGTGCCAGCAGTTTATCCGGGCGGGATGAGCAGTTCTTC. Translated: CASSLSGRDEQFF.

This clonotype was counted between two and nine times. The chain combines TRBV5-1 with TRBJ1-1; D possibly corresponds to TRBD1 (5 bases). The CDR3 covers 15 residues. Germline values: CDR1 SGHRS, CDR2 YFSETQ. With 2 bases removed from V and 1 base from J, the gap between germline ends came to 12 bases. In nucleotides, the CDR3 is TGCGCCAGCAGCTTTTCCGGGACGAGGAACACTGAAGCTTTCTTT. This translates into CASSFSGTRNTEAFF.

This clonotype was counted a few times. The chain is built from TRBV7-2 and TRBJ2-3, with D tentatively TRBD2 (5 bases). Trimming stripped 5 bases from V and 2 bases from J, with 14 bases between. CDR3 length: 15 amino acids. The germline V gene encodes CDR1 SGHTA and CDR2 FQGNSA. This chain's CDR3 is CASSPGVVITDTQYF. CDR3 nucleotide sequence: TGTGCCAGCAGCCCCGGGGTAGTGATCACAGATACGCAGTATTTT. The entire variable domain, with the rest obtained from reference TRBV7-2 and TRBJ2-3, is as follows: GAGVSQSPSNKVTEKGKDVELRCDPISGHTALYWYRQSLGQGLEFLIYFQGNSAPDKSGLPSDRFSAERTGGSVSTLTIQRTQQEDSAVYLCASSPGVVITDTQYFGPGTRLTVL.

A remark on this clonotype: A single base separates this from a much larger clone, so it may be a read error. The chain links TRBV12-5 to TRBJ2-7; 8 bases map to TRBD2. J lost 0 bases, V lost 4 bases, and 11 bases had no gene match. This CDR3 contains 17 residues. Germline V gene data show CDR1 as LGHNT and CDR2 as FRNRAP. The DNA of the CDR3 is TGTGCTAGTGGTTCATGGCTAGCGGGCAGTAGCTCCTACGAGCAGTACTTC. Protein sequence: CASGSWLAGSSSYEQYF.

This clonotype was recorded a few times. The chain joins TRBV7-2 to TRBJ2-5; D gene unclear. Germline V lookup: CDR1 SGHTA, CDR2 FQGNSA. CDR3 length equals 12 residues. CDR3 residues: CAGATLRETQYF. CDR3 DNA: TGTGCGGGTGCGACCCTACGGGAGACCCAGTACTTC. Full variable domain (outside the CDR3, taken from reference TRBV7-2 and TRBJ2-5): GAGVSQSPSNKVTEKGKDVELRCDPISGHTALYWYRQSLGQGLEFLIYFQGNSAPDKSGLPSDRFSAERTGGSVSTLTIQRTQQEDSAVYLCAGATLRETQYFGPGTRLLVL.

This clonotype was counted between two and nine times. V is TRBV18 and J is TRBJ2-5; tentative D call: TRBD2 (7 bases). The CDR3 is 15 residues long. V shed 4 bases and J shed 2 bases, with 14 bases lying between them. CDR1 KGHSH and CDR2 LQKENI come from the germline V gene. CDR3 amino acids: CASSRGGGLQETQYF. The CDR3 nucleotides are TGTGCCAGCTCACGTGGCGGGGGCCTACAAGAGACCCAGTACTTC.

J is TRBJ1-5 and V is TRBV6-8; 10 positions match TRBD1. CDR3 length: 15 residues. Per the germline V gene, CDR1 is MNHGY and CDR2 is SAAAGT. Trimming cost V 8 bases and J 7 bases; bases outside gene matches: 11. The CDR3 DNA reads TGTGCCAGCGCACTCGGACAGGGGGTTGAGCAGCCCCAGCATTTT. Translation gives CASALGQGVEQPQHF.

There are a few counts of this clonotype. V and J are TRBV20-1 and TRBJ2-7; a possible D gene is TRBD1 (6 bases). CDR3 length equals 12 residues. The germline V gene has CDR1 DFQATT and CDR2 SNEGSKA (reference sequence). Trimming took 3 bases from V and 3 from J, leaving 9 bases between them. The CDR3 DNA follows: TGCAGTGCTAGCTTACAGGGCTACGAGCAGTACTTC. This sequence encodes CSASLQGYEQYF.

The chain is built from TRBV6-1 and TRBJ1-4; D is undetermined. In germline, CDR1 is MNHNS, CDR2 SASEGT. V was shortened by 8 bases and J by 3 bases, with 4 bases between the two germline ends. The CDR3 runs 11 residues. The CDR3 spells CASEANEKLFF. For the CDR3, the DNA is TGTGCCAGCGAGGCTAATGAAAAACTGTTTTTT.

DNA for the CDR3: TGCAGTGCTAGACCGAATTGGTCTGGGGCCAACGTCCTGACTTTC. Residues: CSARPNWSGANVLTF. The chain links TRBV20-1 to TRBJ2-6, with no clear D. The CDR3 is made up of 15 amino acids. Germline V CDR1 and CDR2: DFQATT, SNEGSKA (reference sequence). Trimming left V 2 bases short and J 1 base short, with 9 bases between.

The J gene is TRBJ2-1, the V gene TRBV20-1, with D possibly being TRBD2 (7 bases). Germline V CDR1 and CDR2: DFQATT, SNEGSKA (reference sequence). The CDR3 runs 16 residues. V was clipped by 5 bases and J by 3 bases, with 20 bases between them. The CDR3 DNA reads TGCAGTGCTCGCTCCTCGGCGGGGGCGAACTACAATGAGCAGTTCTTC. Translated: CSARSSAGANYNEQFF.

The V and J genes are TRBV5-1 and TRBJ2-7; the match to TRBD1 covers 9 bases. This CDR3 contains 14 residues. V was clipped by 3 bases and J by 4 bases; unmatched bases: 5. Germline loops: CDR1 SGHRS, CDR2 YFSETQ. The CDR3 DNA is TGCGCCAGCAGCTCAGGGACAGGGATGTACGAGCAGTACTTC. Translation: CASSSGTGMYEQYF.

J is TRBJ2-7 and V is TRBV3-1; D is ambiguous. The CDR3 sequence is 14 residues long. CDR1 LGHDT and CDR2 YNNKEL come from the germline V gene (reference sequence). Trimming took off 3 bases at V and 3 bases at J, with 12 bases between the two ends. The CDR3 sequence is CASSHLGRNYEQYF. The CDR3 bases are TGTGCCAGCAGCCACTTGGGCAGGAACTACGAGCAGTACTTC.

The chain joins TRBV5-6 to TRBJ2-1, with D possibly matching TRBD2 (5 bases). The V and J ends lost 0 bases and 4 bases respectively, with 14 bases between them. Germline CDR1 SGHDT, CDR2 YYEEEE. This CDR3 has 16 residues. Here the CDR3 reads CASSLDRGRVYNEQFF. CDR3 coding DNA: TGTGCCAGCAGCTTGGATCGGGGAAGGGTATACAATGAGCAGTTCTTC.

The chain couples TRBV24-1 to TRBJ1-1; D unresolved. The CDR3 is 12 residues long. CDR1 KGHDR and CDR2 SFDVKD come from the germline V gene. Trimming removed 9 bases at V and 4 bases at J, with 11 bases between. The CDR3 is CATSSGSTEAFF. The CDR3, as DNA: TGTGCCACCTCGTCAGGTAGCACTGAAGCTTTCTTT.

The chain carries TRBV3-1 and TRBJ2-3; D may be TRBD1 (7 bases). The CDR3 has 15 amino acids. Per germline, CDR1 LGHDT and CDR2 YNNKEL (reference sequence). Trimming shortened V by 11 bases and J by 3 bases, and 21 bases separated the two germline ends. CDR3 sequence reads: CASRKAGGLTDTQYF. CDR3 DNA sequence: TGTGCCTCCCGGAAAGCAGGGGGGTTAACAGATACGCAGTATTTT.

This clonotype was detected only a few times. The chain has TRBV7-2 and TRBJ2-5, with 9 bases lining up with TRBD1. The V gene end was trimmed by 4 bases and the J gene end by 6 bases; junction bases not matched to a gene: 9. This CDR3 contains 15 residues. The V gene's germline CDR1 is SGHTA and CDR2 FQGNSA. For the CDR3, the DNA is TGTGCCAGCAGCTCATCGACAGGGGGTGGGAAGACCCAGTACTTC. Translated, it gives CASSSSTGGGKTQYF. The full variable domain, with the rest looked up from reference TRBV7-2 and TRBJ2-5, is GAGVSQSPSNKVTEKGKDVELRCDPISGHTALYWYRQSLGQGLEFLIYFQGNSAPDKSGLPSDRFSAERTGGSVSTLTIQRTQQEDSAVYLCASSSSTGGGKTQYFGPGTRLLVL.

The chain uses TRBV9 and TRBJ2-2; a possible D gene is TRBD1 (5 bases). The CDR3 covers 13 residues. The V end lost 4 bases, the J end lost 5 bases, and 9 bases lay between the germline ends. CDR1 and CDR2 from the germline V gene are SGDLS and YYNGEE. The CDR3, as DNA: TGTGCCAGCAGCATCCAGGGTACCGGGGAGCTGTTTTTT. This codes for CASSIQGTGELFF. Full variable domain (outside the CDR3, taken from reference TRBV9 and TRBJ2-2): DSGVTQTPKHLITATGQRVTLRCSPRSGDLSVYWYQQSLDQGLQFLIQYYNGEERAKGNILERFSAQQFPDLHSELNLSSLELGDSALYFCASSIQGTGELFFGEGSRLTVL.

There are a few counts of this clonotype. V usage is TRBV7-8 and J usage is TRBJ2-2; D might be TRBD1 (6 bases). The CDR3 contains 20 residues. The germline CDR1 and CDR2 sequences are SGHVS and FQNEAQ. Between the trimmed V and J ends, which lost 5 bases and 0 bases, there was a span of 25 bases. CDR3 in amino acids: CASSHPAGQTIFTNTGELFF. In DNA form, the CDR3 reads TGTGCCAGCAGCCACCCCGCCGGACAGACCATTTTTACGAACACCGGGGAGCTGTTTTTT.

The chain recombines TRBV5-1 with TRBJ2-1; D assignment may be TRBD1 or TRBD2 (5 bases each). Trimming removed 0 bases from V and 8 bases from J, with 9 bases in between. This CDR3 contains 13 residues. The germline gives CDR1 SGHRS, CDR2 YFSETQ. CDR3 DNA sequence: TGCGCCAGCAGCTTGGCCCGAGGGGATGAGCAGTTCTTC. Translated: CASSLARGDEQFF.

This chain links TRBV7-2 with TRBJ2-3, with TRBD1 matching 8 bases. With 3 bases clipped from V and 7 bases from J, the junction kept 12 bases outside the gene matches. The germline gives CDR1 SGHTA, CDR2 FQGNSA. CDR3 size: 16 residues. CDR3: CASSLGFPQGANTQYF. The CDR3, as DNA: TGTGCCAGCAGCTTGGGTTTTCCGCAGGGGGCGAATACGCAGTATTTT.

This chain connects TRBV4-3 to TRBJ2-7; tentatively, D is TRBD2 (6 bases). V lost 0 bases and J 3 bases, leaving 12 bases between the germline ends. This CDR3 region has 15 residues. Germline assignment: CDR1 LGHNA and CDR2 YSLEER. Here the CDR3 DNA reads TGCGCCAGCAGCCAAGAACGGAGGCGGGACTACGAGCAGTACTTC. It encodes CASSQERRRDYEQYF.